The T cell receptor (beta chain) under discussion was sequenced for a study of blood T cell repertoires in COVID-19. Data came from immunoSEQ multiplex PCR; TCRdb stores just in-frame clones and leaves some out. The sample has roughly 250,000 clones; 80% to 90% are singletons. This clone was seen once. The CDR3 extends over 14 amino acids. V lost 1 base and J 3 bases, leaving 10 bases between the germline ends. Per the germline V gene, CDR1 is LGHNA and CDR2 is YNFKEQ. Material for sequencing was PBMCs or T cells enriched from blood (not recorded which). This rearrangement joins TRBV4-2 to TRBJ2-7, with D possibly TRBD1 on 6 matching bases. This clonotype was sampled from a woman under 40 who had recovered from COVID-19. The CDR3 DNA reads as TGTGCCAGCAGCCAAGGGACAGCTGACTACGAGCAGTACTTC. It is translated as CASSQGTADYEQYF.